This T cell receptor beta chain stems from a study of blood T cell repertoires in COVID-19. Trimming cost V 2 bases and J 6 bases, with 8 bases left between them. From germline, CDR1 is MNHEY and CDR2 SVGAGI. This CDR3 has 14 amino acids. As handled by the study authors: For nucleated cells, counts were estimated from reference gene primer amplification. The repertoire was sequenced with immunoSEQ multiplex PCR; TCRdb's copy has only in-frame clones and lacks some. That table furnishes V, J and clone size, whereas the DNA furnished D and trimming. The table shows more than 300,000 clones, with about 91% occurring only once.

Sample: peripheral blood. The chain recombines TRBV6-5 with TRBJ1-6; a possible D gene is TRBD1 (5 bases). This receptor was identified in a woman in her 30s with COVID-19, enrolled during active disease. CDR3 residues: CASSYRQSNSPLHF. The CDR3 nucleotides are TGTGCCAGCAGTTACCGACAGAGTAATTCACCCCTCCACTTT.